These 6 T cell receptor beta chains were sequenced from one sample in a study of blood T cell repertoires in COVID-19. The protocol was immunoSEQ multiplex PCR, while the TCRdb copy is restricted to in-frame clones and leaves out a portion. Of approximately 360,000 clones in the sample, roughly 87% were seen once. Sample: PBMCs or T cells enriched from blood (not recorded which). These receptors all stem from a woman between 45 and 60 years old who had recovered from COVID-19.

On this clone itself: One junction end disagrees with the germline gene, perhaps due to a read error. The chain links TRBV5-6 to TRBJ1-4; TRBD1 might be the D (6 bases). The length of the CDR3 is 16 residues. The V gene's germline CDR1 is SGHDT and CDR2 YYEEEE. Here the CDR3 reads CASSGRADSPKEKLFF. The CDR3 DNA reads as TGTGCCAGCAGCGGAAGAGCGGACAGTCCTAAAGAAAAACTGTTTTTT.

J is TRBJ2-1 and V is TRBV20-1; D is ambiguous. V was trimmed by 8 bases and J by 4 bases, leaving 9 bases between them. The CDR3 spans 11 residues. Germline V gives CDR1 DFQATT, CDR2 SNEGSKA (reference sequence). The CDR3 bases are TGCAGTTCAAACTTGTACAATGAGCAGTTCTTC. Its translation: CSSNLYNEQFF.

The rearrangement uses TRBV19 and TRBJ1-5; TRBD1 agrees at 9 bases. With 6 bases clipped from V and 8 bases from J, the junction kept 8 bases outside the gene matches. In germline, CDR1 is LNHDA, CDR2 SQIVND (reference sequence). The CDR3 consists of 14 residues. CDR3 sequence: CASRETGGGKPQHF. The CDR3 DNA sequence: TGTGCCAGTAGAGAAACAGGGGGCGGGAAGCCCCAGCATTTT.

The chain employs TRBV5-1 and TRBJ1-6, with 8 bases fitting TRBD1. Losses at the gene ends were 0 bases for V and 8 bases for J; bases not matched to a gene: 4. This CDR3 contains 15 residues. CDR1 and CDR2 (germline): SGHRS, YFSETQ. CDR3 protein: CASSLEGQAYSPLHF. The CDR3 coding sequence is TGCGCCAGCAGCTTGGAGGGACAGGCTTATTCACCCCTCCACTTT.

The chain combines TRBV5-1 with TRBJ2-5, with D possibly TRBD2 on 5 matching bases. Germline V gene sequence: CDR1 SGHRS, CDR2 YFSETQ. Trimming took off 4 bases at V and 5 bases at J, with 15 bases between the two ends. The CDR3 length is 14 residues. CDR3 sequence (DNA): TGCGCCAGCAGCCCGTCGGGGAGTCGTGAGACCCAGTACTTC. This sequence encodes CASSPSGSRETQYF.

This clone was found once. The chain employs TRBV7-2 and TRBJ1-3, with D unclear. Germline values: CDR1 SGHTA, CDR2 FQGNSA. The CDR3 covers 15 residues. V lost 5 bases, J lost 0 bases, and 11 bases lay in between. In DNA form, the CDR3 reads TGTGCCAGCAGCCAAAGAAGGAGCTCTGGAAACACCATATATTTT. Its protein is CASSQRRSSGNTIYF. Combining the CDR3 with reference TRBV7-2 and TRBJ1-3 gives the whole variable domain GAGVSQSPSNKVTEKGKDVELRCDPISGHTALYWYRQSLGQGLEFLIYFQGNSAPDKSGLPSDRFSAERTGGSVSTLTIQRTQQEDSAVYLCASSQRRSSGNTIYFGEGSWLTVV.